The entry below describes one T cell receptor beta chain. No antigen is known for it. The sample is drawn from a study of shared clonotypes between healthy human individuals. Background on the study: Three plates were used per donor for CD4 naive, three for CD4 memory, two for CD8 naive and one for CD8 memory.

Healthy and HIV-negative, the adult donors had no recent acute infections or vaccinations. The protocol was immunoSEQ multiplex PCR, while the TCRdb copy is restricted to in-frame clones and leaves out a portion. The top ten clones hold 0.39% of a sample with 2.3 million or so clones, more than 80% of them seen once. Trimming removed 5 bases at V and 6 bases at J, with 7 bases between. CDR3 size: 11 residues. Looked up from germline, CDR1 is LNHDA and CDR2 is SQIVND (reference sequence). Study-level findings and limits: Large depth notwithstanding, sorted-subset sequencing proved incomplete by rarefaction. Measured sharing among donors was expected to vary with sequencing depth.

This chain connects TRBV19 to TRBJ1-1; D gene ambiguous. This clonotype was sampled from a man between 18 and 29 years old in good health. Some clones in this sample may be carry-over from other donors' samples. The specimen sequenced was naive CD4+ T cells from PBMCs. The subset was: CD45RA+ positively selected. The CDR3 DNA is TGTGCCAGTAGTGAGAGGGCTGAAGCTTTCTTT. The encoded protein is CASSERAEAFF.